This is a list of T cell receptor beta chains from one sample in a study of shared clonotypes between healthy human individuals. This table comes from immunoSEQ multiplex PCR, and its TCRdb copy is limited to in-frame clones, with some not included. The sample records more than 500,000 clones, roughly 95% being singletons. The specimen sequenced was naive CD4+ T cells sorted from blood. Every receptor here comes from a woman under 40 in good health. The CDR3 runs from the conserved cysteine through the conserved F or W. Each record gives: J gene, V gene, D gene, clone size, CDR3 length, CDR3 DNA, CDR3 protein. D genes are given only for firm matches. Clone size, where shown, is once, few, many, or a class for clones that have expanded.

TRBJ2-1	TRBV4-1	TRBD2	-	17	TGCGCCAGCAGCCAACCGGCCCGGGGGGGACCCTACAATGAGCAGTTCTTC	CASSQPARGGPYNEQFF
TRBJ2-1	TRBV2	TRBD2	-	19	TGTGCCAGCAACAGGGGACTAGCGGGGACCGGGAGCTCCTACAATGAGCAGTTCTTC	CASNRGLAGTGSSYNEQFF
TRBJ2-7	TRBV18	TRBD2	-	14	TGTGCCAGCTCGCCGGGACTAGCGGACTACGAGCAGTACTTC	CASSPGLADYEQYF
TRBJ2-3	TRBV5-1	-	-	13	TGCGCCAGCAGTGTGCTGAATCCAGATACGCAGTATTTT	CASSVLNPDTQYF
TRBJ2-1	TRBV6-1	-	-	14	TGTGCCAGCAGTCCTAAGACGGGGGCCGATGAGCAGTTCTTC	CASSPKTGADEQFF
TRBJ2-5	TRBV6-6	-	-	14	TGTGCCAGCAGTTCTTACAGGGTAGGCGAGACCCAGTACTTC	CASSSYRVGETQYF
TRBJ2-7	TRBV19	TRBD1	-	15	TGTGCCAGTAGTTTCCTTCCGGGACAGGGCTCCGAGCAGTACTTC	CASSFLPGQGSEQYF
TRBJ1-4	TRBV5-4	-	-	14	TGTGCCAGCAGCTTCGGACAGCTGGATGAAAAACTGTTTTTT	CASSFGQLDEKLFF
TRBJ2-3	TRBV25-1	TRBD2	-	17	TGTGCCAGCAGGGAGACTAGCGGGAGGGCCTCGGCAGATACGCAGTATTTT	CASRETSGRASADTQYF
TRBJ2-7	TRBV5-1	TRBD2	-	14	TGCGCCAGCAGCTTGGCAGCGGGAGTCTACGAGCAGTACTTC	CASSLAAGVYEQYF
TRBJ1-5	TRBV5-1	-	once	15	TGCGCCAGCAGCTTGGGAGGACCGGGCAATCAGCCCCAGCATTTT	CASSLGGPGNQPQHF
TRBJ1-3	TRBV27	TRBD1	once	18	TGTGCCAGCAGTTTATATACGACAGGGGAGGGTTCGGGAAACACCATATATTTT	CASSLYTTGEGSGNTIYF
TRBJ1-2	TRBV27	-	few	13	TGTGCCAGCAGTTTGGAGGGTAACTATGGCTACACCTTC	CASSLEGNYGYTF
TRBJ1-2	TRBV6-5	-	-	14	TGTGCCAGCAGTTACTCTACAGGCCGTTTGGGCTACACCTTC	CASSYSTGRLGYTF
TRBJ1-5	TRBV28	-	-	16	TGTGCCAGCAGCCTAAGGACAGCTTATAGCAATCAGCCCCAGCATTTT	CASSLRTAYSNQPQHF
TRBJ1-6	TRBV21-1	-	once	15	TGTGCCAGCAGGGGAAAGGGGGCGCATTGGTCACCCCTCCACTTT	CASRGKGAHWSPLHF
TRBJ2-2	TRBV4-1	TRBD2	-	17	TGCGCCAGCAGCCAAGAACGTCTAGCGGGAGGTACCGGGGAGCTGTTTTTT	CASSQERLAGGTGELFF
TRBJ1-2	TRBV6-4	-	once	16	TGTGCCAGCAGTGCCTCGGACGAGACAGGACCCCATGGCTACACCTTC	CASSASDETGPHGYTF
TRBJ1-2	TRBV27	-	-	15	TGTGCCAGCAGTAACCCCCGGGACGCTAACTATGGCTACACCTTC	CASSNPRDANYGYTF
TRBJ2-7	TRBV5-1	TRBD2	once	19	TGCGCCAGCAGCTTGCAGGTTCCTAGCGGCCCACAACCACCCTACGAGCAGTACTTC	CASSLQVPSGPQPPYEQYF
TRBJ1-5	TRBV28	-	-	18	TGTGCCAGCAAGGATGCCATCTCGGCAGCGAACGGCAATCAGCCCCAGCATTTT	CASKDAISAANGNQPQHF
TRBJ2-5	TRBV10-3	-	-	13	TGTGCCATCAGCCTCCGGGGACAAGAGACCCAGTACTTC	CAISLRGQETQYF
TRBJ2-2	TRBV2	-	-	12	TGTGCCAGCAGTGAGGACACCGGGGAGCTGTTTTTT	CASSEDTGELFF
TRBJ2-2	TRBV30	TRBD1	-	14	TGTGCCTGGAGTCCGACAGGGGTTCCCGGGGAGCTGTTTTTT	CAWSPTGVPGELFF